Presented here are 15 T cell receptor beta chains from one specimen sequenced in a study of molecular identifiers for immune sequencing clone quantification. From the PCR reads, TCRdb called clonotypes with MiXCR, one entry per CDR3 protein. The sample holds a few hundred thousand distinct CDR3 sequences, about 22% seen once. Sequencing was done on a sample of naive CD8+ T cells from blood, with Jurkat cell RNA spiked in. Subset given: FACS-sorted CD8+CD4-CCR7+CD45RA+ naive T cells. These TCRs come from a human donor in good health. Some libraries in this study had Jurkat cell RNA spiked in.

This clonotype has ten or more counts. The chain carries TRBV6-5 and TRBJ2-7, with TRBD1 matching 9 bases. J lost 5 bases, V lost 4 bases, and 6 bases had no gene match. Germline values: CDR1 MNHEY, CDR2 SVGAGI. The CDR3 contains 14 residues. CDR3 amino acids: CASSWQGQGNEQYF. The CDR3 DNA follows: TGTGCCAGCAGTTGGCAAGGACAGGGGAACGAGCAGTACTTC.

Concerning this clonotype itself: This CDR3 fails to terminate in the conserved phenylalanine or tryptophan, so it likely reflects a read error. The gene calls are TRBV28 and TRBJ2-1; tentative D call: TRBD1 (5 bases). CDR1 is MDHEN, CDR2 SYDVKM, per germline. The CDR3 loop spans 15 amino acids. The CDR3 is CASGLRQSSYNEQFL. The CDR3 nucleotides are TGTGCCAGCGGTTTAAGACAGAGCTCCTACAATGAGCAGTTCTTA.

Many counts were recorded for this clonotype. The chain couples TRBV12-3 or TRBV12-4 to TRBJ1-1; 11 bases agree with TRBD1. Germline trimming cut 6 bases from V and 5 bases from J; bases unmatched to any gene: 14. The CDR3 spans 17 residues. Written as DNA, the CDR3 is TGTGCCAGCAGCAGCCGGGACAGGGGGAGAGGTGAGACTGAAGCTTTCTTT. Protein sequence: CASSSRDRGRGETEAFF.

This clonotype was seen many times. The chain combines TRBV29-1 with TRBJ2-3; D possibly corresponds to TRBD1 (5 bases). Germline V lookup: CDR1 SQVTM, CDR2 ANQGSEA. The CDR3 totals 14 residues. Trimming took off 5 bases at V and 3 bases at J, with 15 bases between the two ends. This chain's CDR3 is CSVLRTGETDTQYF. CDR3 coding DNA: TGCAGCGTTTTGAGAACAGGTGAAACAGATACGCAGTATTTT.

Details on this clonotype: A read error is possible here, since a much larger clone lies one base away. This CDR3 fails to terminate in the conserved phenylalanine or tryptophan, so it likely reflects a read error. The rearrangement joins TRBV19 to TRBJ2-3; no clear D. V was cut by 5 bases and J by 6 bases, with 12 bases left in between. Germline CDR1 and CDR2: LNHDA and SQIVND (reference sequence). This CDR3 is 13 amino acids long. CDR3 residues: CASSVISADTQYY. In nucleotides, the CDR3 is TGTGCCAGTAGTGTTATCTCAGCGGATACGCAGTATTAT.

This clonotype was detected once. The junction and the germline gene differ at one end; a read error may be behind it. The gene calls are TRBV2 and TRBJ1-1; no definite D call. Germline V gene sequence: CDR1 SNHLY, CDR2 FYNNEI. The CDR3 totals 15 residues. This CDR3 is CASSEYGSGGTGAFF. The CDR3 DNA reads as TGTGCCAGCAGTGAATATGGGAGCGGTGGCACTGGAGCTTTCTTT.

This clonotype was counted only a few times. For the CDR3, the DNA is TGCGCCAGCAGCCAAGGGACAGGGGTCACGAGCACCGGGGAGCTGTTTTTT. It yields the protein CASSQGTGVTSTGELFF. This chain joins TRBV4-1 and TRBJ2-2; 9 bases agree with TRBD1. Germline lookup yields CDR1 MGHRA and CDR2 YSYEKL. V was clipped by 1 base and J by 4 bases; unmatched bases: 7. This CDR3 has 17 amino acids.

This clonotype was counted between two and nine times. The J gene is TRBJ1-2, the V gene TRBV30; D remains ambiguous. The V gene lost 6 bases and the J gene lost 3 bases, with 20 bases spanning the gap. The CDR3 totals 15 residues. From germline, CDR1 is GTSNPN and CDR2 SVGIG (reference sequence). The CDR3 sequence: CACLPLWGRDYGYTF. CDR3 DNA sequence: TGTGCCTGCCTACCATTGTGGGGTAGGGACTATGGCTACACCTTC.

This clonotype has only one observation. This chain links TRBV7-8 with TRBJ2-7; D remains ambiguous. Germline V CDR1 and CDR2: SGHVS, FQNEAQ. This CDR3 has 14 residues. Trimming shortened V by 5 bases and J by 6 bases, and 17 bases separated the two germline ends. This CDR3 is CASSPARHRLEQYF. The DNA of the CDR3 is TGTGCCAGCAGCCCGGCCAGGCATCGGCTCGAGCAGTACTTC.

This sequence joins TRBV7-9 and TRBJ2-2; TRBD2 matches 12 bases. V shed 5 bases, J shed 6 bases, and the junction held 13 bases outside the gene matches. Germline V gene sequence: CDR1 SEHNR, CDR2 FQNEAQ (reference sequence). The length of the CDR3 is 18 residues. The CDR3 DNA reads TGTGCCAGCAGCCCTAGACTAGCGGGGGTTTTTTCGTCCGGGGAGCTGTTTTTT. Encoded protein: CASSPRLAGVFSSGELFF.

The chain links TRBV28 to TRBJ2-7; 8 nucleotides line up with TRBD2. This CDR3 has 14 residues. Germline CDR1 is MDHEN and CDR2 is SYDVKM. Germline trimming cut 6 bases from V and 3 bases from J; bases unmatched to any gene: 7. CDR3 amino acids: CASSVPAGDYEQYF. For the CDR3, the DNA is TGTGCCAGCAGCGTCCCAGCGGGGGACTACGAGCAGTACTTC.

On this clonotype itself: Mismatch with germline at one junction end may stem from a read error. CDR3 residues: CPSSLTGANTGELFF. CDR3 bases: TGTCCCAGCAGCTTGACAGGGGCCAACACCGGGGAGCTGTTTTTT. The J gene is TRBJ2-2, the V gene TRBV6-5; 8 bases map to TRBD1. This CDR3 spans 15 amino acids. Per the germline V gene, CDR1 is MNHEY and CDR2 is SVGAGI.

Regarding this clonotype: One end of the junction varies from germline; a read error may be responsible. The CDR3 nucleotides read TGTGCCAGCAGTTACCCGCGACAGGGGGCGAACGCCGGGGAGCTGTTTTTT. Protein sequence: CASSYPRQGANAGELFF. This rearrangement joins TRBV6-2 or TRBV6-3 to TRBJ2-2, with TRBD1 matching 10 bases. In germline, CDR1 is MNHEY, CDR2 SVGEGT. The CDR3 runs to 17 residues.

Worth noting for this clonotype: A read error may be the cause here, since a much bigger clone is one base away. This CDR3 reads CSVTGGPYEQCF. In DNA, the CDR3 is TGCAGCGTTACAGGGGGCCCCTACGAGCAGTGCTTC. V gene TRBV29-1 combines with J gene TRBJ2-7, with 9 bases matching TRBD1. CDR3 length equals 12 residues. Germline V gene data show CDR1 as SQVTM and CDR2 as ANQGSEA.

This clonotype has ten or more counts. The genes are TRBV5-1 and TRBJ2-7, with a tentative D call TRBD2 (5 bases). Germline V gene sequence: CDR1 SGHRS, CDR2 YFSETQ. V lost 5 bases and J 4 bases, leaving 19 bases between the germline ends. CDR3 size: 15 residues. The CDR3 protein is CASSPASGSNYEQYF. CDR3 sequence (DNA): TGCGCCAGCAGTCCGGCTTCGGGAAGTAATTACGAGCAGTACTTC.